Each of the 10 T cell receptor beta chains below was sequenced from the same sample in a study of Ad26.COV2.S vaccination and SARS-CoV-2 variants. Treatment meaning: about 20 received Ad26.COV2.S at low or high dose, single or two shots; 5 received placebo; per-sample allocation not given. Samples were taken on day 63 after the first vaccine or placebo injection. The table came from immunoSEQ multiplex PCR; TCRdb's copy has only in-frame clones and leaves some out. Among more than 300,000 clones listed, about 85% were seen once. The starting material was peripheral blood, obtained in a trial of Ad26.COV2.S vaccine versus placebo. The origin of the receptors is a person aged 18-60 years who received the Ad26.COV2.S COVID-19 vaccine or a placebo.

The chain joins TRBV15 to TRBJ2-4; D uncertain. The CDR3 runs to 14 residues. Between the trimmed V and J ends, which lost 0 bases and 10 bases, there was a span of 13 bases. Germline lookup yields CDR1 LNHNV and CDR2 YYDKDF (reference sequence). The CDR3 nucleotides read TGTGCCACCAGCAGAGATAGGGTCCCGGAGATTCAGTACTTC. Translating it yields CATSRDRVPEIQYF.

This chain joins TRBV27 and TRBJ1-1, with unresolved D. The germline V gene encodes CDR1 MNHEY and CDR2 SMNVEV (reference sequence). This CDR3 has 13 residues. V lost 5 bases to trimming and J lost 1 base, with 8 bases between them. CDR3 nucleotide sequence: TGTGCCAGCAGTCCCAGGAGGAACACTGAAGCTTTCTTT. Translation gives CASSPRRNTEAFF.

In DNA form, the CDR3 reads TGTGCCAGCAGTTTGGTAGCAACTAATGAAAAACTGTTTTTT. Protein sequence: CASSLVATNEKLFF. The rearrangement uses TRBV28 and TRBJ1-4, with D uncertain. Germline V gene sequence: CDR1 MDHEN, CDR2 SYDVKM. This CDR3 comprises 14 residues. Trimming took 3 bases from V and 0 from J, leaving 5 bases between them.

The chain links TRBV2 to TRBJ1-3; TRBD1 is a possible D gene (6 bases). The CDR3 sequence is 13 residues long. Trimming shortened V by 4 bases and J by 4 bases, and 8 bases separated the two germline ends. Germline V gene data show CDR1 as SNHLY and CDR2 as FYNNEI. CDR3 sequence (DNA): TGTGCCAGCAGTGTCGGACAGGGAAACACCATATATTTT. This sequence encodes CASSVGQGNTIYF.

The chain links TRBV6-4 to TRBJ2-1, with D possibly being TRBD2 (6 bases). Trimming cost V 6 bases and J 9 bases, with 18 bases left between them. The CDR3 sequence is 14 residues long. Germline V gene lookup returns CDR1 MRHNA and CDR2 SNTAGT. CDR3 loop: CASSTSLGRGEQFF. The CDR3 DNA sequence: TGTGCCAGCAGCACCTCACTGGGGCGGGGTGAGCAGTTCTTC.

V gene TRBV9 combines with J gene TRBJ2-2, with a tentative D call TRBD1 (5 bases). V lost 0 bases and J 3 bases, leaving 12 bases between the germline ends. CDR1 and CDR2 (germline): SGDLS, YYNGEE. CDR3 length equals 16 residues. CDR3 sequence (DNA): TGTGCCAGCAGCGTAGCAGGGCAGGGTGACACCGGGGAGCTGTTTTTT. Protein product: CASSVAGQGDTGELFF.

The V gene is TRBV9, the J gene TRBJ2-1; 10 positions agree with TRBD1. Germline V gene data show CDR1 as SGDLS and CDR2 as YYNGEE. This CDR3 has 14 amino acids. The V gene end was trimmed by 3 bases and the J gene end by 10 bases; junction bases not matched to a gene: 7. The CDR3 region is CASSAGTGVIEQFF. CDR3 nucleotides: TGTGCCAGCAGCGCCGGGACAGGGGTCATAGAGCAGTTCTTC.

The rearrangement links TRBV19 to TRBJ1-3, with D possibly TRBD1 on 5 matching bases. Between the trimmed V and J ends, which lost 6 bases and 8 bases, there was a span of 17 bases. The CDR3 is made up of 14 amino acids. Germline V gives CDR1 LNHDA, CDR2 SQIVND (reference sequence). The CDR3 is CASRTGTVEDTIYF. DNA of the CDR3: TGTGCCAGTAGGACCGGGACCGTTGAGGACACCATATATTTT.

Remarks on this clone: Other nucleotide sequences from this sample produce the same CDR3. The J gene is TRBJ1-5, the V gene TRBV7-6; D is unclear. Trimming left V 1 base short and J 4 bases short, with 11 bases between. The CDR3 length is 15 residues. Germline values: CDR1 SGHVS, CDR2 FNYEAQ. The CDR3 nucleotides read TGTGCCAGCAGCTTAGGGGCAGGAGATAATCAGCCCCAGCATTTT. Protein: CASSLGAGDNQPQHF.

This clone was seen once. This chain links TRBV10-3 with TRBJ2-1; TRBD1 matches 10 bases. Trimming cost V 4 bases and J 7 bases; bases outside gene matches: 7. The CDR3 loop spans 15 amino acids. CDR1 ENHRY and CDR2 SYGVKD come from the germline V gene. The CDR3 is CAISAAGTGVNEQFF. The CDR3 DNA sequence: TGTGCCATCAGTGCAGCCGGGACAGGGGTAAATGAGCAGTTCTTC.